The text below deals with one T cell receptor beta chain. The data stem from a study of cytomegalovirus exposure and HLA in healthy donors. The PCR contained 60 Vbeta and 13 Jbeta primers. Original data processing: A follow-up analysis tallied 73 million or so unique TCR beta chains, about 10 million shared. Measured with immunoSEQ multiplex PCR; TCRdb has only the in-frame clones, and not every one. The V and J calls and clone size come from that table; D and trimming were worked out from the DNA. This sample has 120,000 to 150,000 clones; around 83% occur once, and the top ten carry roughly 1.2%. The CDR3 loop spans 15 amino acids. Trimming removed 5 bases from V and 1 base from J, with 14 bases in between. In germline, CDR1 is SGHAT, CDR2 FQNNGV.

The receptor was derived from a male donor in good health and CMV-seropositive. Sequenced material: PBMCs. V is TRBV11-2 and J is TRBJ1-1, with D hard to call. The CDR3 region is CASSPRWSQNTEAFF. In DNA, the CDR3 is TGTGCCAGCAGCCCCCGTTGGAGTCAGAACACTGAAGCTTTCTTT. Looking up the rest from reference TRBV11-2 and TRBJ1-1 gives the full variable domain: EAGVAQSPRYKIIEKRQSVAFWCNPISGHATLYWYQQILGQGPKLLIQFQNNGVVDDSQLPKDRFSAERLKGVDSTLKIQPAKLEDSAVYLCASSPRWSQNTEAFFGQGTRLTVV.